These T cell receptor beta chains were read from a single sample in a study of blood T cell repertoires in COVID-19. Generated by immunoSEQ multiplex PCR, the TCRdb table keeps only in-frame clones and is missing some. Of about 55,000 clones in the sample, roughly 80% were seen once. Sequencing was carried out using peripheral blood. These TCRs come from a human donor in a cohort sampled during active or convalescent COVID-19. Both conserved end residues are part of each CDR3. A D gene is named only where the DNA matches it firmly. Size is stated for part of the rows, as once, few or many counts, or as a class when the clone is expanded.

J gene | D gene | clone size | V gene | CDR3 protein | CDR3 DNA
TRBJ2-7 | TRBD2 | - | TRBV4-3 | CASSQDGQPGLAGGFTSYEQYF | TGCGCCAGCAGCCAAGATGGGCAGCCGGGACTAGCGGGGGGTTTCACCTCCTACGAGCAGTACTTC
TRBJ1-5 | - | - | TRBV7-9 | CASSFGGANQPQHF | TGTGCCAGCAGCTTTGGAGGGGCCAATCAGCCCCAGCATTTT
TRBJ1-2 | - | - | TRBV7-9 | CASSLPTGANYGYTF | TGTGCCAGCAGCTTACCGACAGGAGCTAACTATGGCTACACCTTC
TRBJ1-1 | TRBD1 | - | TRBV9 | CASSPLRDRNTEAFF | TGTGCCAGCAGCCCGCTTAGGGACAGGAACACTGAAGCTTTCTTT
TRBJ2-5 | TRBD2 | - | TRBV5-1 | CASSLAGTSSGRETQYF | TGCGCCAGCAGCTTGGCCGGGACTAGCTCCGGAAGGGAGACCCAGTACTTC
TRBJ2-1 | TRBD1 | - | TRBV4-2 | CASSQEDRGAYNEQFF | TGTGCCAGCAGCCAAGAGGACAGGGGGGCCTACAATGAGCAGTTCTTC
TRBJ2-5 | TRBD2 | - | TRBV2 | CATTSGDQETQYF | TGTGCCACGACTAGCGGGGATCAAGAGACCCAGTACTTC
TRBJ1-5 | - | medium-sized | TRBV7-9 | CASSLGAIGGGSNQPQHF | TGTGCCAGCAGCTTAGGGGCGATTGGGGGAGGTAGCAATCAGCCCCAGCATTTT
TRBJ1-3 | - | once | TRBV4-2 | CASSPSGSSSGNTIYF | TGTGCCAGCAGCCCGTCCGGGAGTAGCTCTGGAAACACCATATATTTT
TRBJ1-2 | - | few | TRBV7-9 | CASSPHRETFYGYTF | TGTGCCAGCAGCCCGCACAGGGAAACTTTCTATGGCTACACCTTC
TRBJ2-7 | TRBD1 | - | TRBV18 | CASSPTQGARDEQYF | TGTGCCAGCTCACCGACACAGGGGGCCAGGGACGAGCAGTACTTC
TRBJ1-5 | - | - | TRBV12-3/TRBV12-4 | CASTWDYLQPQHF | TGTGCCAGCACTTGGGACTACCTTCAGCCCCAGCATTTT
TRBJ1-2 | - | - | TRBV11-2 | CASSARGGALDGYTF | TGTGCCAGCAGCGCAAGAGGAGGGGCTCTCGATGGCTACACCTTC
TRBJ1-5 | - | few | TRBV21-1 | CASSKETGGAGDQPQHF | TGTGCCAGCAGCAAAGAGACAGGGGGCGCAGGGGATCAGCCCCAGCATTTT
TRBJ2-1 | TRBD2 | - | TRBV2 | CASSAMGLATNEQFF | TGTGCCAGCAGTGCCATGGGACTAGCGACCAATGAGCAGTTCTTC
TRBJ1-3 | - | - | TRBV3-1/TRBV3-2 | CASRNRQHSGNTIYF | TGTGCCAGCAGGAATAGACAGCACTCTGGAAACACCATATATTTT
TRBJ1-2 | TRBD1 | - | TRBV2 | CASSETGGGGYGYTF | TGTGCCAGCAGTGAAACAGGGGGCGGGGGCTATGGCTACACCTTC
TRBJ1-5 | - | few | TRBV2 | CASKAGVNNQPQHF | TGTGCCAGCAAAGCAGGGGTAAACAATCAGCCCCAGCATTTT
TRBJ2-1 | TRBD2 | - | TRBV9 | CASSVGGGPSYNEQFF | TGTGCCAGCAGCGTAGGCGGGGGGCCATCCTACAATGAGCAGTTCTTC
TRBJ2-4 | - | - | TRBV5-4 | CASSLSQENIQYF | TGTGCCAGCAGCTTAAGTCAGGAAAACATTCAGTACTTC
TRBJ1-1 | - | - | TRBV12-3/TRBV12-4 | CASSLGPGTEAFF | TGTGCCAGCAGTTTAGGTCCCGGGACTGAAGCTTTCTTT
TRBJ2-7 | TRBD1 | - | TRBV25-1 | CASSARQGADEQYF | TGTGCCAGCAGTGCTAGACAGGGGGCGGACGAGCAGTACTTC
TRBJ1-5 | - | - | TRBV12-5 | CASGLSRSYNQPQHF | TGTGCTAGTGGTTTGAGCAGGTCTTACAATCAGCCCCAGCATTTT
TRBJ2-2 | TRBD2 | - | TRBV9 | CASSPLAYTGELFF | TGTGCCAGCAGCCCACTAGCGTACACCGGGGAGCTGTTTTTT
TRBJ1-6 | TRBD1 | few | TRBV6-5 | CASSYYRDRAMALHF | TGTGCCAGCAGTTACTACCGGGACAGGGCGATGGCCCTCCACTTT
TRBJ1-4 | - | - | TRBV4-3 | CASSQGDLDNEKLFF | TGCGCCAGCAGCCAAGGAGACTTGGATAATGAAAAACTGTTTTTT
TRBJ1-2 | - | - | TRBV7-9 | CASSPSGATPNYGYTF | TGTGCCAGCAGCCCGTCTGGGGCGACCCCTAACTATGGCTACACCTTC
TRBJ2-1 | TRBD2 | - | TRBV5-4 | CASSLAFGGGRGEQFF | TGTGCCAGCAGCTTGGCCTTCGGGGGGGGCCGAGGGGAGCAGTTCTTC
TRBJ1-1 | - | large | TRBV3-1/TRBV3-2 | CASSIDSSMNTEAFF | TGTGCCAGCAGCATCGACAGTTCCATGAACACTGAAGCTTTCTTT
TRBJ1-4 | - | - | TRBV6-2/TRBV6-3 | CASRPRWGRDEKLFF | TGTGCCAGCAGGCCTCGATGGGGGCGGGATGAAAAACTGTTTTTT
TRBJ2-3 | TRBD2 | - | TRBV30 | CAWSGVAGGTDTQYF | TGTGCCTGGAGTGGTGTCGCGGGGGGCACAGATACGCAGTATTTT
TRBJ2-7 | - | - | TRBV5-1 | CASSLNSADEVYHEQYF | TGCGCCAGCAGCCTAAACAGTGCTGACGAAGTGTACCACGAGCAGTACTTC
TRBJ1-6 | - | - | TRBV19 | CASMQGYYNSPLHF | TGTGCCAGTATGCAGGGTTACTATAATTCACCCCTCCACTTT
TRBJ1-2 | - | - | TRBV7-9 | CASTSTGDYGYTF | TGTGCCAGCACCTCCACGGGGGACTATGGCTACACCTTC
TRBJ1-3 | - | - | TRBV9 | CASSVSGVRGNTIYF | TGTGCCAGCAGCGTCTCAGGGGTGAGGGGAAACACCATATATTTT